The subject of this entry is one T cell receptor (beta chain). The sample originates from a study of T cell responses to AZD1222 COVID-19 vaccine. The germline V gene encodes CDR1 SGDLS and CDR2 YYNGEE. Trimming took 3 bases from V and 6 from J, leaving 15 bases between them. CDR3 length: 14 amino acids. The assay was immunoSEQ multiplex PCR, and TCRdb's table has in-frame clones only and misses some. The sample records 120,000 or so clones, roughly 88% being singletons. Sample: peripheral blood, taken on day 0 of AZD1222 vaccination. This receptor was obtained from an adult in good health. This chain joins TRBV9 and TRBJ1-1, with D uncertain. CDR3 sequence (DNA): TGTGCCAGCAGCGCGAGGGTCGGGATCGCTGAAGCTTTCTTT. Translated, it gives CASSARVGIAEAFF. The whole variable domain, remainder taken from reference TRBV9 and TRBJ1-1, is DSGVTQTPKHLITATGQRVTLRCSPRSGDLSVYWYQQSLDQGLQFLIQYYNGEERAKGNILERFSAQQFPDLHSELNLSSLELGDSALYFCASSARVGIAEAFFGQGTRLTVV.